This T cell receptor beta chain was captured by sequencing in a study of T cell responses to AZD1222 COVID-19 vaccine. Using immunoSEQ multiplex PCR, the repertoire was profiled, and TCRdb retains in-frame clones only, with some absent. The data show approximately 180,000 clones, almost 90% seen once. V dropped 4 bases and J dropped 7 bases, with 11 bases sitting between them. Germline V gene sequence: CDR1 MNHEY, CDR2 SVGAGI. The CDR3 is 14 residues long. The V and J genes are TRBV6-5 and TRBJ1-6; no firm D call. The clonotype comes from an adult in good health. This sample comprised peripheral blood, obtained on day 0 of AZD1222 vaccination. The CDR3 here is CASSSQGINSPLHF. The CDR3 nucleotides read TGTGCCAGCAGTTCTCAAGGGATCAATTCACCCCTCCACTTT.